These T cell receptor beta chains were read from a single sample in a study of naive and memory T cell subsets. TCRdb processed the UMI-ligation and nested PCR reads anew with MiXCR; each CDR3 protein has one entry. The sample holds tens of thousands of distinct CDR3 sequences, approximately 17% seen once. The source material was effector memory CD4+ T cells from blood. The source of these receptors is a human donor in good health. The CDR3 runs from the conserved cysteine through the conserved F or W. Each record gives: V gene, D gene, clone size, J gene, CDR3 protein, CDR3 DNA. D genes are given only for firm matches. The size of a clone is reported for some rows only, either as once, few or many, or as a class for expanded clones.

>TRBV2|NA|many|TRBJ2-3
CASSGLTISTDTQYF
TGTGCCAGCAGTGGACTAACCATTAGCACAGATACGCAGTATTTT
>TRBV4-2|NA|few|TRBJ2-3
CASSQGLTDTQYF
TGTGCCAGCAGCCAAGGGCTAACAGATACGCAGTATTTT
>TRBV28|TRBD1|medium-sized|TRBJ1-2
CASSPGTGVYGYTF
TGTGCCAGCAGTCCCGGGACAGGGGTCTATGGCTACACCTTC
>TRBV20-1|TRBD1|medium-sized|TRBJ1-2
CSARTGGNNYGYTF
TGCAGTGCTAGAACAGGGGGCAACAACTATGGCTACACCTTC
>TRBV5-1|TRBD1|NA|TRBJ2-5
CASSKGASFGDQETQYF
TGCGCCAGCAGTAAGGGGGCCAGCTTCGGCGACCAAGAGACCCAGTACTTC
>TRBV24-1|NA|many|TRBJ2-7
CATSDSGRSSYEQYF
TGTGCCACCAGTGACTCAGGCAGAAGCTCCTACGAGCAGTACTTC
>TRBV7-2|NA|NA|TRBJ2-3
CASSLATGLYTDTQYF
TGTGCCAGCAGCTTAGCTACAGGGCTCTACACAGATACGCAGTATTTT
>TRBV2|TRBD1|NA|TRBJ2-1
CASSFTMDRDRSSYNEQFF
TGTGCCAGCAGTTTCACCATGGACCGGGACAGGAGCTCCTACAATGAGCAGTTCTTC
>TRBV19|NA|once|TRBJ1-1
CASSRINAEAFF
TGTGCCAGTAGTCGGATCAACGCTGAAGCTTTCTTT
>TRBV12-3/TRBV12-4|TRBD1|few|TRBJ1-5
CASRLQGKHQPQHF
TGTGCCAGCAGGCTACAGGGGAAACATCAGCCCCAGCATTTT
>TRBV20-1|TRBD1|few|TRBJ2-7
CSAPRTGMNEQYF
TGCAGTGCTCCCCGGACAGGGATGAACGAGCAGTACTTC
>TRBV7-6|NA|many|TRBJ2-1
CASSLARWESSYNEQFF
TGTGCCAGCAGCTTAGCACGATGGGAGAGCTCCTACAATGAGCAGTTCTTC
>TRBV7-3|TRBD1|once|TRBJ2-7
CASDRDSPSSYEQYF
TGTGCCAGCGACCGGGACAGCCCGAGCTCCTACGAGCAGTACTTC
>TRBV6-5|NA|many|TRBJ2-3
CASSWAAAGEDTQYF
TGTGCCAGCAGTTGGGCCGCGGCAGGTGAAGATACGCAGTATTTT
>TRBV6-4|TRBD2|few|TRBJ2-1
CASSAISGSSYNEQFF
TGTGCCAGCAGTGCCATTAGCGGGAGCTCCTACAATGAGCAGTTCTTC
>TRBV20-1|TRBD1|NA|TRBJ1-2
CSAPRQGRGGYTF
TGCAGTGCTCCTAGACAGGGTAGAGGTGGCTACACCTTC
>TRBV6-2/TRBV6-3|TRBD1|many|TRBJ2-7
CASSIQGLEEYF
TGTGCCAGCAGCATACAGGGGTTAGAGGAGTACTTC
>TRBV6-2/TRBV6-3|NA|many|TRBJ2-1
CASSTNHMGNEQFF
TGTGCCAGCAGTACGAACCATATGGGCAATGAGCAGTTCTTC
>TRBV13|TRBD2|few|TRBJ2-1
CASSLARTSRDEQFF
TGTGCCAGCAGCTTAGCGAGGACTAGTAGGGATGAGCAGTTCTTC
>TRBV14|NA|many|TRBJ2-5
CASSQQILETQYF
TGTGCCAGCAGCCAGCAGATACTAGAGACCCAGTACTTC
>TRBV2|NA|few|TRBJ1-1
CASSEAQTFTGPNTEAFF
TGTGCCAGCAGTGAAGCGCAGACTTTTACAGGGCCGAACACTGAAGCTTTCTTT
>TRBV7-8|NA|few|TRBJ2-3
CASSSFRRTDTQYF
TGTGCCAGCAGCTCCTTCAGGCGAACAGATACGCAGTATTTT
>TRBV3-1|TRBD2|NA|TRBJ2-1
CASSQRTGGRINEQFF
TGTGCCAGCAGCCAGAGGACCGGGGGGAGGATCAATGAGCAGTTCTTC
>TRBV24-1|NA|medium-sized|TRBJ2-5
CATSDPDRYQETQYF
TGTGCCACCAGTGATCCAGACAGATACCAAGAGACCCAGTACTTC
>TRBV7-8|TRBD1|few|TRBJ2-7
CASSSQGVASYEQYF
TGTGCCAGCAGCTCACAGGGGGTAGCCTCCTACGAGCAGTACTTC
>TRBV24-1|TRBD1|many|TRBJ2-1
CATSDLPKPGQGLYNEQFF
TGTGCCACCAGTGATTTGCCCAAACCGGGACAGGGGCTCTACAATGAGCAGTTCTTC
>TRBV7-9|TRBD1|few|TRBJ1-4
CASSSGDRGVEKLFF
TGTGCCAGCAGCTCGGGGGACAGGGGCGTTGAAAAACTGTTTTTT